This T cell receptor (beta chain) stems from a study of cytomegalovirus exposure and HLA in healthy donors. On the study more broadly: Around 85 million unique TCR sequences came from HLA-typed donors in an early release. Study-level points and caveats: The study put about 180 TCR beta chains on its list as cytomegalovirus-associated. Analyzed later, most CMV-associated TCR beta chains appeared HLA-restricted. Among the most significant clusters, several appeared linked to common viral pathogens in a later analysis.

This clone occurred once. Antigen unknown. Researchers ran the PCR with 60 Vbeta and 13 Jbeta primers. Assay used: immunoSEQ multiplex PCR; TCRdb lists only in-frame clones, some missing. The table shows approximately 150,000 clones, with 60% to 80% occurring only once. The sequenced sample was PBMCs. The origin of this receptor is a male donor in good health and CMV-seronegative.

The CDR3 DNA sequence: TGTGCCAGCAGCACTAGCGGGGGGGACAATGAGCAGTTCTTC. This translates into CASSTSGGDNEQFF. The V gene is TRBV11-3, the J gene TRBJ2-1, with 13 bases lining up with TRBD2. CDR1 and CDR2 from the germline V gene are SGHNT and YENEEA. This CDR3 is built from 14 residues. V gave up 5 bases and J gave up 5 bases; unmatched junction bases: 0.